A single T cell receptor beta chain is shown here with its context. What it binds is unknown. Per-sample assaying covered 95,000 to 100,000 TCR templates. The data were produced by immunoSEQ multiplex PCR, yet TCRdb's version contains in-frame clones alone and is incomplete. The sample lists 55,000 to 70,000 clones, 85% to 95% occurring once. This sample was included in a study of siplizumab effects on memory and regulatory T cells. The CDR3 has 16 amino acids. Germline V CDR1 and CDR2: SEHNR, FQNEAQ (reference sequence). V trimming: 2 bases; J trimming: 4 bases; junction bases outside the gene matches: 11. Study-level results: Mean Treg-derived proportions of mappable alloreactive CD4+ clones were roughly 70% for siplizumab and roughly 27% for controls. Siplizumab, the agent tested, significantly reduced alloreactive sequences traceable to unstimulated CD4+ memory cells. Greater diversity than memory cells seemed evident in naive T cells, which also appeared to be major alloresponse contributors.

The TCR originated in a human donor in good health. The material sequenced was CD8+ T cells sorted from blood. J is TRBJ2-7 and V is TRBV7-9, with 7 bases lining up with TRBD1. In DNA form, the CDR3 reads TGTGCCAGCAGCTTACGGACAGGTGGCCAATCTTACGAGCAGTACTTC. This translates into CASSLRTGGQSYEQYF.